The rows below give T cell receptor beta chains drawn from one sample of a study of post-analysis software for immune sequencing data. One entry per CDR3 protein results from TCRdb running MiXCR on the PCR reads. The sample holds roughly 670,000 distinct CDR3 sequences, 59% seen once. Sequencing was carried out using blood. The receptor set was obtained from a girl aged 2-10 years with multiple sclerosis. The CDR3 runs from the conserved cysteine through the conserved F or W. A D gene is named only where the DNA matches it firmly. A clone size is listed for some rows: how often the clone was seen (once, few, many), or a class if it is expanded.

D	V	J	size	DNA	CDR3
NA	TRBV7-8	TRBJ2-5	NA	TGTGCCAGCAGCCCTAGCCCAGATAGGCAGACCCAGTACTTC	CASSPSPDRQTQYF
TRBD2	TRBV20-1	TRBJ2-1	NA	TGCAGTGCTAGAGATCCTAGCGGATCAAACAATGAGCAGTTCTTC	CSARDPSGSNNEQFF
NA	TRBV7-9	TRBJ1-4	NA	TGTGCCAGCAGCTTAGCAAGGGAATCGGAAAAACTGTTTTTT	CASSLARESEKLFF
TRBD2	TRBV5-5	TRBJ2-1	few	TGTGCCAGCAGCTTGGAGGGGAGGGTTTACAATGAGCAGTTCTTC	CASSLEGRVYNEQFF
NA	TRBV12-3/TRBV12-4	TRBJ1-2	once	TGTGCCAGCACCTTGGACGTCTTGAGATCTGATGGCTACACCTTC	CASTLDVLRSDGYTF
NA	TRBV11-2	TRBJ2-2	NA	TGTGCCAGCAGCTTCAGACATACCGGGGAGCTGTTTTTT	CASSFRHTGELFF
NA	TRBV20-1	TRBJ1-1	NA	TGCAGTGCAATCTACAGGGTTACTGAAGCTTTCTTT	CSAIYRVTEAFF
TRBD2	TRBV3-1	TRBJ2-7	few	TGTGCCAGCAGTCGACTAGCGGGAGTTTACGAGCAGTACTTC	CASSRLAGVYEQYF
NA	TRBV10-3	TRBJ2-5	few	TGTGCCATCAGTGAGTCAAAGGGTCAAGAGACCCAGTACTTC	CAISESKGQETQYF
NA	TRBV3-1	TRBJ2-5	NA	TGTGCCAGCAGCCAAGATACCCGGGAGACCCAGTACTTC	CASSQDTRETQYF
TRBD2	TRBV7-2	TRBJ2-3	NA	TGTGCCAGCAGGGGGCCCAGCGGGAGGGCCGCGGATACGCAGTATTTT	CASRGPSGRAADTQYF
TRBD2	TRBV11-2	TRBJ2-7	NA	TGCGCCAGCAGCTGGGCAGCGGGGACCCCCTTGGAGCAGTACTTC	CASSWAAGTPLEQYF
NA	TRBV7-2	TRBJ1-6	NA	TGTGCCAGCAGCCCGCAACCTGGGGATTCACCCCTCCACTTT	CASSPQPGDSPLHF
TRBD2	TRBV7-3	TRBJ2-3	NA	TGTGCCAGCAGCTCCCCGTCTAGCGGGAGTTTTTCAGATACGCAGTATTTT	CASSSPSSGSFSDTQYF
NA	TRBV7-8	TRBJ2-6	NA	TGTGCCAGCAGCTTAGCGGGGGGGACAGCCCTCTCTGGGGCCAACGTCCTGACTTTC	CASSLAGGTALSGANVLTF
NA	TRBV29-1	TRBJ2-1	NA	TGCAGCGTTGAAGGTTCAGGGTTAGTGGGGGATGAGCAGTTCTTC	CSVEGSGLVGDEQFF
TRBD1	TRBV2	TRBJ2-4	NA	TGTGCCAGCAGTGAAGGAAGACAGGGCTTAGCCAAAAACATTCAGTACTTC	CASSEGRQGLAKNIQYF
NA	TRBV5-1	TRBJ1-2	NA	TGCGCCAGCAGCTTGGCCGCGGCAGGGGATGGCTACACCTTC	CASSLAAAGDGYTF
NA	TRBV5-1	TRBJ1-1	NA	TGCGCCAGCAACCTTGATGCTGCCAGCACTGAAGCTTTCTTT	CASNLDAASTEAFF
TRBD1	TRBV9	TRBJ1-2	NA	TGTGCCAGCAGACAGGGGAGCGCCTATGGCTACACCTTC	CASRQGSAYGYTF
TRBD1	TRBV6-2/TRBV6-3	TRBJ1-1	NA	TGTGCCAGCAGTTACTCGGGACAGGGGTACACTGAAGCTTTCTTT	CASSYSGQGYTEAFF
NA	TRBV27	TRBJ2-6	NA	TGTGCCAGCAGCTCTTCCGCTTTCGGGGGTACTGGGGCCAACGTCCTGACTTTC	CASSSSAFGGTGANVLTF
NA	TRBV7-8	TRBJ1-2	few	TGTGCCAGCAGTTCGGGCGATAACTATGGCTACACCTTC	CASSSGDNYGYTF
NA	TRBV12-3/TRBV12-4	TRBJ2-1	few	TGTGCCAGCGCCCCTGACGGTGGCGGAATGTGGCAGTTCTTC	CASAPDGGGMWQFF
NA	TRBV7-2	TRBJ2-3	once	TGTGCCAGCAGCTTAGGGGGAGATGCGCAGTATTTT	CASSLGGDAQYF